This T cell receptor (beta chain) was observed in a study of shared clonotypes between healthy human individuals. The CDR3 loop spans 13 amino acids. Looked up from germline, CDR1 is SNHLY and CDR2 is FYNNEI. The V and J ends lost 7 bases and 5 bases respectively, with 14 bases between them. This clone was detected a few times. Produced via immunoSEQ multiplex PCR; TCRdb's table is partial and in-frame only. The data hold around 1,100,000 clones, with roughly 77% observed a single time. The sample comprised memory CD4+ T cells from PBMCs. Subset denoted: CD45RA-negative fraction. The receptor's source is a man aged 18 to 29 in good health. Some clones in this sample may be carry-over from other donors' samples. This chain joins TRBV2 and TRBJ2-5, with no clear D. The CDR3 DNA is TGTGCCAGCACCCTCGAGTTACGGGAGACCCAGTACTTC. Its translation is CASTLELRETQYF.